This TCR beta chain was sequenced during a study of blood T cell repertoires in COVID-19. Assay used: immunoSEQ multiplex PCR; TCRdb lists only in-frame clones, some missing. Of roughly 180,000 clones listed, 81% are singletons. The germline gives CDR1 MNHEY, CDR2 SVGAGI. This CDR3 spans 15 amino acids. The V and J ends lost 7 bases and 2 bases, in that order; junction bases with no gene match: 7. Clinical history reported by participants formed the basis on which cohorts were assigned. Material for sequencing was PBMCs or T cells enriched from blood (not recorded which). The origin of this receptor is a woman in her thirties or forties with acute COVID-19. This chain uses TRBV6-5 with TRBJ2-1, with 8 positions matching TRBD2. The chain's CDR3 is CASIRGREAYNEQFF. CDR3 bases: TGTGCCAGCATTCGAGGGCGGGAGGCCTACAATGAGCAGTTCTTC.